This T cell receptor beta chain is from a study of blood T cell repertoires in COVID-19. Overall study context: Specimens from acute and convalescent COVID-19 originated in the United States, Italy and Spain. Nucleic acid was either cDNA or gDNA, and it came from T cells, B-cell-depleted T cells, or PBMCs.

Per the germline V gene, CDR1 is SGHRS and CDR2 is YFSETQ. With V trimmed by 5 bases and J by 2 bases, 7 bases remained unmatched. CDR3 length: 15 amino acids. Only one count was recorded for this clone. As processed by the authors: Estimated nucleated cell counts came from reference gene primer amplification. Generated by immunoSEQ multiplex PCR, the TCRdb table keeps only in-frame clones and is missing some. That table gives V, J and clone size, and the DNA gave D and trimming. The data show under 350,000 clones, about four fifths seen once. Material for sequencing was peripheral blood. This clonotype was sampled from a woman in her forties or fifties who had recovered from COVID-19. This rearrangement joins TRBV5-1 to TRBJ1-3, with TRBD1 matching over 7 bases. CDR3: CASSDTGVAGNTIYF. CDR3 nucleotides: TGCGCCAGCAGTGACACAGGGGTGGCTGGAAACACCATATATTTT.